Below, 13 T cell receptor beta chains from the same sample are listed, as sequenced in a study of response to subunit inactivated influenza vaccine (dated by TCRdb to the late 2010s). The protocol used for the library was RT-PCR. Reads for this sample came from an Illumina HiSeq 2500. TCRdb trimmed public reads at Q25 via fastp, called clones via MiXCR and kept in-frame beta chains. Rows are combined by CDR3 protein, so each entry shows the most common genes and DNA. Within this sample are about 520,000 distinct CDR3 sequences, with 6% to 9% of them counted one time only. Jointly, the top ten make up around 13% of the sample. Sequencing used PBMCs from blood, obtained about 24 months after vaccination. These TCRs come from a man between 50 and 75 years old who received an inactivated influenza vaccine. Donor details come from another sample of the same person, matched by shared clones.

This clonotype has just a few counts. The V gene is TRBV12-3 or TRBV12-4, the J gene TRBJ2-2; TRBD2 matches 8 bases. This CDR3 contains 15 residues. V shed 6 bases and J 1 base; nucleotides not matched to a gene: 4. CDR3 sequence reads: CASRFSGGNTGELFF. The DNA for the CDR3 is TGTGCCAGCAGATTCAGCGGGGGGAACACCGGGGAGCTGTTTTTT.

This clonotype was observed a few times. CDR3 sequence reads: CSAGILDEQYF. DNA of the CDR3: TGCAGTGCCGGGATCCTCGACGAGCAGTACTTC. The J gene is TRBJ2-7, the V gene TRBV29-1, with a tentative D call TRBD2 (5 bases). Per the germline V gene, CDR1 is SQVTM and CDR2 is ANQGSEA. The CDR3 loop spans 11 amino acids.

This clonotype was seen many times. The chain links TRBV20-1 to TRBJ1-2; D is unclear. The CDR3 spans 14 residues. The germline CDR1 and CDR2 sequences are DFQATT and SNEGSKA (reference sequence). The ends were cut back, 2 bases at V and 3 bases at J, with 13 bases in the middle. The CDR3 sequence: CSARLMWPDYGYTF. The CDR3 DNA follows: TGCAGTGCTAGATTGATGTGGCCTGACTATGGCTACACCTTC.

This clonotype appeared a few times. J is TRBJ2-1 and V is TRBV11-2; 13 bases are a match to TRBD2. CDR1 SGHAT and CDR2 FQNNGV come from the germline V gene. The CDR3 extends over 16 amino acids. With 4 bases clipped from V and 4 bases from J, the junction kept 4 bases outside the gene matches. The CDR3 DNA reads as TGTGCCAGCAGCTCGGGACTAGCGGGGAGATACAATGAGCAGTTCTTC. Protein sequence: CASSSGLAGRYNEQFF.

A note on this clonotype: A much larger clone differs by one base, so this may be a read error. The V and J genes are TRBV13 and TRBJ2-7, with 9 positions matching TRBD2. Germline V gene lookup returns CDR1 PRHDT and CDR2 FYEKMQ (reference sequence). This CDR3 contains 15 residues. Unmatched junction bases numbered 11, after V lost 5 bases and J lost 6 bases. The CDR3 spells CASSPRIAGVPEQYF. Here the CDR3 DNA reads TGTGCCAGCAGCCCCCGGATAGCGGGAGTTCCCGAGCAGTACTTC.

This clonotype was seen only a few times. The rearrangement uses TRBV7-8 and TRBJ2-3, with D possibly TRBD1 on 7 matching bases. CDR1 and CDR2 (germline): SGHVS, FQNEAQ. This CDR3 contains 18 residues. Trimming took 2 bases from V and 5 from J, leaving 23 bases between them. The CDR3, as DNA: TGTGCCAGCAGCTTAAATATAGGGGGGCAGGGGGTGAGAGATACGCAGTATTTT. It encodes CASSLNIGGQGVRDTQYF.

This clonotype showed up many times. The chain carries TRBV20-1 and TRBJ2-1; 12 bases are shared with TRBD2. V dropped 0 bases and J dropped 9; count of bases not matched to a gene: 6. Germline V gene data show CDR1 as DFQATT and CDR2 as SNEGSKA (reference sequence). The CDR3 contains 15 residues. The chain's CDR3 is CSAREGTSGRGEQFF. In nucleotides, the CDR3 is TGCAGTGCTAGAGAAGGGACTAGCGGGCGAGGTGAGCAGTTCTTC.

In this sample, this clonotype turned up a few times. The chain's CDR3 is CASSPEGFRQPQHF. In DNA, the CDR3 is TGTGCCAGCAGCCCAGAGGGGTTCCGACAGCCCCAGCATTTT. The V and J genes are TRBV7-9 and TRBJ1-5, with D perhaps matching TRBD1 (5 bases). Germline V lookup: CDR1 SEHNR, CDR2 FQNEAQ (reference sequence). This CDR3 has 14 residues. Deletions cut 5 bases from V and 7 bases from J, with 15 bases between.

The rearrangement joins TRBV18 to TRBJ2-1; D unclear. This CDR3 has 15 residues. Per germline, CDR1 KGHSH and CDR2 LQKENI. V was clipped by 4 bases and J by 2 bases, with 12 bases between them. CDR3 DNA sequence: TGTGCCAGCTCACGATCCACATACCCCTACAATGAGCAGTTCTTC. This sequence encodes CASSRSTYPYNEQFF.

This clonotype was seen repeatedly, ten times or more. The chain carries TRBV7-9 and TRBJ2-1; maybe TRBD2 (5 bases). The CDR3 has 15 residues. V was shortened by 1 base and J by 8 bases, with 15 bases between the two germline ends. CDR1 SEHNR and CDR2 FQNEAQ come from the germline V gene (reference sequence). CDR3 DNA: TGTGCCAGCAGCTTAGGGACGGATTTGAGGGATGAGCAGTTCTTC. This gives the protein CASSLGTDLRDEQFF.

This clonotype was observed many times. The chain combines TRBV24-1 with TRBJ2-3; 8 nucleotides agree with TRBD2. Germline CDR1 is KGHDR and CDR2 is SFDVKD. Losses at the gene ends were 4 bases for V and 1 base for J; bases not matched to a gene: 3. The CDR3 is made up of 15 amino acids. CDR3 amino acids: CATSEVTSGTDTQYF. CDR3 bases: TGTGCCACCAGTGAGGTGACTAGCGGCACAGATACGCAGTATTTT.

The table lists this clonotype with many counts. The chain is built from TRBV6-5 and TRBJ2-5; D tentatively fits TRBD1 or TRBD2 (5 bases each). The CDR3 is made up of 14 amino acids. CDR1 and CDR2 (germline): MNHEY, SVGAGI. Trimming removed 3 bases at V and 4 bases at J, with 12 bases between. This CDR3 is CASSYLGVRETQYF. DNA for the CDR3: TGTGCCAGCAGTTATTTGGGGGTACGAGAGACCCAGTACTTC.

This clonotype was detected a few times. J is TRBJ2-1 and V is TRBV5-6; D not certain. The CDR3 has 12 residues. Trimming pared 2 bases from V and 5 bases from J, leaving 5 bases between. Germline V lookup: CDR1 SGHDT, CDR2 YYEEEE. CDR3: CASSLNDNEQFF. The CDR3 bases are TGTGCCAGCAGCTTAAATGACAATGAGCAGTTCTTC.